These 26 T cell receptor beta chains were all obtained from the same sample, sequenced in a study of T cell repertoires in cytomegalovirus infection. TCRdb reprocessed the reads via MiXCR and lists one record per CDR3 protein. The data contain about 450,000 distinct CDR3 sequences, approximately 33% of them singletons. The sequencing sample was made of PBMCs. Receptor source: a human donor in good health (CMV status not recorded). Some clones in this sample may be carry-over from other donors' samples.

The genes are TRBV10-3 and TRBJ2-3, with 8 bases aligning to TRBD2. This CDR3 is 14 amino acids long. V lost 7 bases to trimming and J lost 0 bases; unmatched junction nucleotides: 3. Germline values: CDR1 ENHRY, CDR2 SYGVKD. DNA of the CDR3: TGTGCCATCAAGGCGGGGGGAAGCACAGATACGCAGTATTTT. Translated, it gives CAIKAGGSTDTQYF.

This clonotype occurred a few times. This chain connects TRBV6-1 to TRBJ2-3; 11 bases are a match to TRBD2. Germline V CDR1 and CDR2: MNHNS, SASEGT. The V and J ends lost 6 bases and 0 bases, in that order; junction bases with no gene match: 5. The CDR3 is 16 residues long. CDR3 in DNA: TGTGCCAGCAGCCAGGGACTAGCGGTGAGCACAGATACGCAGTATTTT. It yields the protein CASSQGLAVSTDTQYF.

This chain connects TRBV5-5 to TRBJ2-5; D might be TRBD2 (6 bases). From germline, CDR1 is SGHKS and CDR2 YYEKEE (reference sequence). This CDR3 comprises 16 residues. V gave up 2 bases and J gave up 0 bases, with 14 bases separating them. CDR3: CASSFTGVKYQETQYF. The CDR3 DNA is TGTGCCAGCAGCTTTACGGGGGTTAAGTACCAAGAGACCCAGTACTTC.

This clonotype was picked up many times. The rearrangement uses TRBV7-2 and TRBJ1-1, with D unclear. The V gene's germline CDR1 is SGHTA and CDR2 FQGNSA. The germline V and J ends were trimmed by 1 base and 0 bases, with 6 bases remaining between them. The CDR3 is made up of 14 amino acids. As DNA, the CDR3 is TGTGCCAGCAGCTTAGAGACTCTGAACACTGAAGCTTTCTTT. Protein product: CASSLETLNTEAFF.

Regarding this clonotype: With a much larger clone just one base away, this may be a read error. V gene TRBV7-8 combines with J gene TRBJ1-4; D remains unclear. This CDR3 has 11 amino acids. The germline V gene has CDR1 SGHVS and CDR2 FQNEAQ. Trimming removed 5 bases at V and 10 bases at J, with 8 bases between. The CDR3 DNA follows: TGTGCCAGCAGCGGCAACACAAAACTGTTTTTT. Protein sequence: CASSGNTKLFF.

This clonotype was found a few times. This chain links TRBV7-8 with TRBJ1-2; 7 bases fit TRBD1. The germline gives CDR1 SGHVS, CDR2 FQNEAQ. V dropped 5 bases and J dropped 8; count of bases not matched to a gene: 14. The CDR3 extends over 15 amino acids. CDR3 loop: CASSETGIGNDGYTF. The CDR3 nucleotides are TGTGCCAGCAGCGAGACAGGGATCGGGAATGACGGCTACACCTTC.

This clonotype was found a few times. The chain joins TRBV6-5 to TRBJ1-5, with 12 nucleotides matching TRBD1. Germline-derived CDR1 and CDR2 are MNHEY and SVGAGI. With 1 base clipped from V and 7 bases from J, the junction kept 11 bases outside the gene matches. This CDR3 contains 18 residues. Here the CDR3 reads CASSYYAPGTGGEQPQHF. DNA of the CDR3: TGTGCCAGCAGTTACTACGCACCCGGGACAGGGGGCGAGCAGCCCCAGCATTTT.

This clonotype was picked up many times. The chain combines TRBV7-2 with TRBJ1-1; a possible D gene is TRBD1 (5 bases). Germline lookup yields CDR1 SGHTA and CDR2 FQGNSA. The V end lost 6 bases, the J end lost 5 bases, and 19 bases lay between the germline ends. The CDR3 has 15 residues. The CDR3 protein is CASRPGGVRGTEAFF. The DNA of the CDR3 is TGTGCCAGCAGGCCCGGGGGGGTGCGGGGGACTGAAGCTTTCTTT.

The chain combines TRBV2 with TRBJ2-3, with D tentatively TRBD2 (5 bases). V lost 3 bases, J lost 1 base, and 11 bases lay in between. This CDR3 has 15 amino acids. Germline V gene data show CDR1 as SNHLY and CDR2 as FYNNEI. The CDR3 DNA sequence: TGTGCCAGCAGTGAGCCTGGGAGTGGCACAGATACGCAGTATTTT. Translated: CASSEPGSGTDTQYF.

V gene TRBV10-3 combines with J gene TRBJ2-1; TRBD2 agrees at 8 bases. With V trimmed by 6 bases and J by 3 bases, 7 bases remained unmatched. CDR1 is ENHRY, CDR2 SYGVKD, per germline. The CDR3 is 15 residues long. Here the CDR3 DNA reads TGTGCCATCAGCGGACTCAGCGGGGGCTACAATGAGCAGTTCTTC. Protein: CAISGLSGGYNEQFF.

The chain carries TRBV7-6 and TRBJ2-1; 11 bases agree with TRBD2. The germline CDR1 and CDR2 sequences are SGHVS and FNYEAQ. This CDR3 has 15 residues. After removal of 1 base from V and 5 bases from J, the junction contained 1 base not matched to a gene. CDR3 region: CASSLGSGGDNEQFF. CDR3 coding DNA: TGTGCCAGCAGCTTAGGTAGCGGGGGGGACAATGAGCAGTTCTTC.

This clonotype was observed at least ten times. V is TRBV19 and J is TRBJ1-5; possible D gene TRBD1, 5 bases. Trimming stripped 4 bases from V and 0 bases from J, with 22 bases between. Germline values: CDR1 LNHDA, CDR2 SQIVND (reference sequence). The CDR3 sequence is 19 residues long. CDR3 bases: TGTGCCAGTAGTAAAAGCCCTTTCGGACAAGTCTCTAGCAATCAGCCCCAGCATTTT. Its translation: CASSKSPFGQVSSNQPQHF.

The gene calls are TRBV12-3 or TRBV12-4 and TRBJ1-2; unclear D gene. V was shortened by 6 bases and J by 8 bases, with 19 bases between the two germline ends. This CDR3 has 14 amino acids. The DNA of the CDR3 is TGTGCCAGCAGCTCCCAGGAAGGTGGGCTCGGCTACACCTTC. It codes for CASSSQEGGLGYTF.

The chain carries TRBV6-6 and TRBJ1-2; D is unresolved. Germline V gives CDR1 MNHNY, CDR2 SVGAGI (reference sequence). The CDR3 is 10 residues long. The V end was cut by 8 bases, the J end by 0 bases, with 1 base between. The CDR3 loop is CASANYGYTF. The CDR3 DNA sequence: TGTGCCAGCGCTAACTATGGCTACACCTTC.

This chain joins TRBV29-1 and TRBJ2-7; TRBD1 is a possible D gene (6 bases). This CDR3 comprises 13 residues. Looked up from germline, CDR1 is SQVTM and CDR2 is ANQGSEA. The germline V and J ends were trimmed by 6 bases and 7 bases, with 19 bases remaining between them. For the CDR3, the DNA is TGCAGCGTCAGACCGGTGGCCCAGGGGGAGCAGTACTTC. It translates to CSVRPVAQGEQYF.

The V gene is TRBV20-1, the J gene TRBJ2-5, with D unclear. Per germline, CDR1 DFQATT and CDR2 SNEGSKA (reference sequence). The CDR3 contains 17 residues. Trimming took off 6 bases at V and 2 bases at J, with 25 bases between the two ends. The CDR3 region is CSASPYPRYRKQETQYF. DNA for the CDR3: TGCAGTGCCTCACCTTACCCTCGATACCGAAAACAAGAGACCCAGTACTTC.

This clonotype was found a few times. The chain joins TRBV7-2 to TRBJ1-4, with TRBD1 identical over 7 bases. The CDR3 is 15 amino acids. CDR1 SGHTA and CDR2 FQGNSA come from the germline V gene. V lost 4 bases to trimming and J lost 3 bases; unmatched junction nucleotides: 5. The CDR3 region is CASSSRGLANEKLFF. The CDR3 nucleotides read TGTGCCAGCAGCTCTAGGGGGCTGGCTAATGAAAAACTGTTTTTT.

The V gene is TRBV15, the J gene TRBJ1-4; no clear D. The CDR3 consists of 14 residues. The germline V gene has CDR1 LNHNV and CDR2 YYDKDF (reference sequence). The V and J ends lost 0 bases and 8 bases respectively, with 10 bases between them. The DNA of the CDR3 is TGTGCCACCAGCAGAGATTCCCTTGGGGAAAAACTGTTTTTT. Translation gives CATSRDSLGEKLFF.

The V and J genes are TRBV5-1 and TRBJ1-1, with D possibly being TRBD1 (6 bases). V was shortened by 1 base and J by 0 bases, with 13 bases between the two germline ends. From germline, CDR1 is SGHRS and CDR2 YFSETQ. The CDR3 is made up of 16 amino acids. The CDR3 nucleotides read TGCGCCAGCAGCTTGCGGGTAGACAGGCTGAACACTGAAGCTTTCTTT. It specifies CASSLRVDRLNTEAFF.

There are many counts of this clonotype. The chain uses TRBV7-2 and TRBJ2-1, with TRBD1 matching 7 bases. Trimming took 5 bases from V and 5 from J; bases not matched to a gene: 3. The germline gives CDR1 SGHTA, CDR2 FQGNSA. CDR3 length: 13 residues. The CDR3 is CASSGTADNEQFF. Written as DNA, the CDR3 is TGTGCCAGCAGCGGGACAGCGGACAATGAGCAGTTCTTC.

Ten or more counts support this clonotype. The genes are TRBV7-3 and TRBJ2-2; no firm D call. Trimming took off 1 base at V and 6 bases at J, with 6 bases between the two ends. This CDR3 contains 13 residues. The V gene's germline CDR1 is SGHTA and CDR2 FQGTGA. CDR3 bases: TGTGCCAGCAGCTTAAGGTCGGCCGGGGAGCTGTTTTTT. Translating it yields CASSLRSAGELFF.

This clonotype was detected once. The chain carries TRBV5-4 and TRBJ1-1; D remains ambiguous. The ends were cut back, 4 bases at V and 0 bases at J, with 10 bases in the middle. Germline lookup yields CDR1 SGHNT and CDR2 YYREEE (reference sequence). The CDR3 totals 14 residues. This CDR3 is CASSQEGMNTEAFF. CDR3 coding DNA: TGTGCCAGCAGCCAGGAAGGGATGAACACTGAAGCTTTCTTT. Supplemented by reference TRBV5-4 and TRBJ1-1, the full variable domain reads ETGVTQSPTHLIKTRGQQVTLRCSSQSGHNTVSWYQQALGQGPQFIFQYYREEENGRGNFPPRFSGLQFPNYSSELNVNALELDDSALYLCASSQEGMNTEAFFGQGTRLTVV.

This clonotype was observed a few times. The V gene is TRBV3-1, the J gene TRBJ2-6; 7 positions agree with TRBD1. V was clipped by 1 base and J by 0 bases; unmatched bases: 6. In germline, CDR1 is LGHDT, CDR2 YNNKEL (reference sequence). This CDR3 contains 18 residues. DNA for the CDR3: TGTGCCAGCAGCCAAGCAGGGGGAACATACTCTGGGGCCAACGTCCTGACTTTC. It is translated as CASSQAGGTYSGANVLTF.

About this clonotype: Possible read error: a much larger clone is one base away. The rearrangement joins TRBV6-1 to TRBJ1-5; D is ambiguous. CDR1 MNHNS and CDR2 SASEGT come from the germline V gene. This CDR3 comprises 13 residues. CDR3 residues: CASREVQLQPQHF. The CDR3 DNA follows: TGTGCCAGCCGTGAAGTTCAGCTTCAGCCCCAGCATTTT.

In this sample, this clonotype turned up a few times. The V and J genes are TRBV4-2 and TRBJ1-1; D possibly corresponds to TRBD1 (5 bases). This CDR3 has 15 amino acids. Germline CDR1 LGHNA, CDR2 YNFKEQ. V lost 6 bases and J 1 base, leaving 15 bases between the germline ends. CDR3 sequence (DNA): TGTGCCAGCAGAACTTCGAGGGGAGGGAACACTGAAGCTTTCTTT. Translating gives CASRTSRGGNTEAFF.

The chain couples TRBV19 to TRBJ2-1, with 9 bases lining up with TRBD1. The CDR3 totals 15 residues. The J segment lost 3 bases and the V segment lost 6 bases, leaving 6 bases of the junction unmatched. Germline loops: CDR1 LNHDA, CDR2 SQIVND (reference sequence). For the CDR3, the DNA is TGTGCCAGTAGCAAACCGGGACAGGGCTACAATGAGCAGTTCTTC. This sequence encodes CASSKPGQGYNEQFF.